The rows below give T cell receptor beta chains drawn from one sample of a study of TIL therapy for anti-PD-1-resistant metastatic lung cancer. TCRdb keeps only in-frame clones here, not all; method: immunoSEQ multiplex PCR. The table includes 54,000 or so clones, around nine tenths detected once. The sample in question was blood, obtained at baseline. All receptors come from a person between 25 and 80 years old with non-small cell lung cancer. CDR3s include the opening cysteine and the closing phenylalanine or tryptophan.

j_gene: TRBJ2-7
len: 14
v_gene: TRBV10-3
CDR3aa: CAISESAGGDEQYF

j_gene: TRBJ1-6
len: 15
v_gene: TRBV5-6
CDR3aa: CASSLISGTNSPLHF

j_gene: TRBJ1-2
len: 12
v_gene: TRBV2
CDR3aa: CASSAEGEGYTF

j_gene: TRBJ1-3
len: 15
v_gene: TRBV6-4
CDR3aa: CASSDLGFSGNTIYF

j_gene: TRBJ2-3
len: 14
v_gene: TRBV19
CDR3aa: CASSIWGGSDTQYF

j_gene: TRBJ2-2
len: 15
v_gene: TRBV5-1
CDR3aa: CASSLDRPNTGELFF

j_gene: TRBJ1-3
len: 15
v_gene: TRBV3-1/TRBV3-2
CDR3aa: CASSQERRTGNTIYF

j_gene: TRBJ1-5
len: 13
v_gene: TRBV28
CDR3aa: CASEGALGQPQHF

j_gene: TRBJ2-7
len: 13
v_gene: TRBV7-3
CDR3aa: CASSSYPSYEQYF

j_gene: TRBJ1-1
len: 15
v_gene: TRBV5-5
CDR3aa: CASSLRQGAGTEAFF

j_gene: TRBJ2-7
len: 15
v_gene: TRBV15
CDR3aa: CATRTGLAGEGVQYF

j_gene: TRBJ1-2
len: 17
v_gene: TRBV19
CDR3aa: CASSSTPGRVPLYGYTF

j_gene: TRBJ2-1
len: 16
v_gene: TRBV10-3
CDR3aa: CAISESPGRKYNEQFF

j_gene: TRBJ2-3
len: 13
v_gene: TRBV6-4
CDR3aa: CASSETLWDTQYF

j_gene: TRBJ2-7
len: 12
v_gene: TRBV12-3/TRBV12-4
CDR3aa: CASSRLFYEQYF

j_gene: TRBJ1-1
len: 13
v_gene: TRBV30
CDR3aa: CARTGVRNTEAFF

j_gene: TRBJ2-3
len: 15
v_gene: TRBV7-9
CDR3aa: CASSFPGTGTDTQYF

j_gene: TRBJ1-1
len: 14
v_gene: TRBV7-3
CDR3aa: CASSWGQRGTEAFF

j_gene: TRBJ1-6
len: 14
v_gene: TRBV6-1
CDR3aa: CASSEDRGPAPLHF

j_gene: TRBJ2-3
len: 14
v_gene: TRBV5-1
CDR3aa: CASVLADFTDTQYF

j_gene: TRBJ2-7
len: 16
v_gene: TRBV19
CDR3aa: CASSLLSGTGAYEQYF

j_gene: TRBJ1-4
len: 13
v_gene: TRBV28
CDR3aa: CASSRGQGGKLFF